This T cell receptor (beta chain) was captured in a study of neurological immune-mediated disorders. A 10-nucleotide random UMI tagged transcripts in template-switch 5'RACE cDNA synthesis. Over 180 million TCR-beta sequences from 15-18 subjects were obtained in each sequencing run. MiXCR was run by TCRdb on the 5' RACE reads, yielding one entry per CDR3 protein. This table holds about 44,000 distinct CDR3 sequences, roughly 21% found once. This clonotype was counted many times. The target antigen is unknown. Germline lookup yields CDR1 DFQATT and CDR2 SNEGSKA (reference sequence). V shed 2 bases and J 6 bases; nucleotides not matched to a gene: 15. The CDR3 has 16 residues. Study-level points and caveats: CDR3 amino acid sequences found in expanded clones were never shared across subjects, suggesting private repertoires in all groups.

The time point here: technical triplicate 3. The unsorted libraries were made from 2 million PBMCs kept at -80 C. V gene TRBV20-1 combines with J gene TRBJ2-7, with TRBD1 identical over 8 bases. This TCR came from a man in his fifties or sixties with HTLV-1-associated myelopathy (HAM/TSP). The specimen sequenced was PBMCs. The CDR3 coding sequence is TGCAGTGCTAGACCTCCATGGACAGGGATCAGATCCGAGCAGTACTTC. It codes for CSARPPWTGIRSEQYF.